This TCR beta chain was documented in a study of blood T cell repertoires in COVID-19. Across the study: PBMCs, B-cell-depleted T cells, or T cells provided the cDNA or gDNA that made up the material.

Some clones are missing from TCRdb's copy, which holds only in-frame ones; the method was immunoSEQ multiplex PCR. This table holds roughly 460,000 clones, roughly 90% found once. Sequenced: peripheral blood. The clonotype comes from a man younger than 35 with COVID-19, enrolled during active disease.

In nucleotides, the CDR3 is TGTGCTAGTGGAAACAGGGGGAACTATGGCTACACCTTC. Its translation is CASGNRGNYGYTF. The chain couples TRBV12-5 to TRBJ1-2; 8 bases line up with TRBD1. Germline CDR1 LGHNT, CDR2 FRNRAP. Germline trimming cut 6 bases from V and 2 bases from J; bases unmatched to any gene: 2. The CDR3 covers 13 residues. Complete variable domain (other parts from reference TRBV12-5 and TRBJ1-2): DARVTQTPRHKVTEMGQEVTMRCQPILGHNTVFWYRQTMMQGLELLAYFRNRAPLDDSGMPKDRFSAEMPDATLATLKIQPSEPRDSAVYFCASGNRGNYGYTFGSGTRLTVV.